The T cell receptor (beta chain) described here comes from a study of T cell repertoires in cytomegalovirus infection. On the study more broadly: TCR beta signatures that were public indicated CMV infection and matching HLA type.

This CDR3 comprises 14 residues. Germline V lookup: CDR1 SGHTA, CDR2 FQGNSA. Trimming cost V 2 bases and J 5 bases, with 10 bases left between them. TCRdb re-called the reads with MiXCR, one entry per CDR3 protein. This sample has a few hundred thousand distinct CDR3 sequences, with around 30% found just once. This clonotype was recorded at least ten times. Its cognate antigen is unknown. The sequence came from a human donor in good health (CMV status not recorded). Some clones in this sample may be carry-over from other donors' samples. V usage is TRBV7-2 and J usage is TRBJ1-5, with D hard to call. The sequencing used cultured PBMCs, collected from culture after CMV antigen stimulation. The CDR3 DNA reads as TGTGCCAGCAGCTTAAGGCGGGGTTATCAGCCCCAGCATTTT. It codes for CASSLRRGYQPQHF.